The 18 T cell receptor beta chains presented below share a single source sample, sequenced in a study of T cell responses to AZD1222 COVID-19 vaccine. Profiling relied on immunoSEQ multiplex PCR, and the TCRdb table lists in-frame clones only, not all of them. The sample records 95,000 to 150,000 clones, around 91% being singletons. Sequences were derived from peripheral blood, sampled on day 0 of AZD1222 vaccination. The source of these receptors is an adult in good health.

The CDR3 protein is CASRPGPGLAGDEQYV. CDR3 in DNA: TGTGCCAGCCGACCGGGGCCGGGACTAGCGGGAGATGAGCAGTACGTC. This chain joins TRBV5-8 and TRBJ2-7, with 14 positions matching TRBD2. From germline, CDR1 is SGHTS and CDR2 YDEGEE. V lost 7 bases, J lost 7 bases, and 13 bases stayed unmatched. The CDR3 spans 16 residues.

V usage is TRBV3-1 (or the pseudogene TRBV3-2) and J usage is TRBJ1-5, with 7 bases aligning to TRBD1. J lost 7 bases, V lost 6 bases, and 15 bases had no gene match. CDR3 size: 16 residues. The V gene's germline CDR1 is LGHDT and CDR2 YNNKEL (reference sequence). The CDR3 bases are TGTGCCAGCAGTCAGGGGGGGGGCTTTTTGGCGCAGCCCCAGCATTTT. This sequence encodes CASSQGGGFLAQPQHF.

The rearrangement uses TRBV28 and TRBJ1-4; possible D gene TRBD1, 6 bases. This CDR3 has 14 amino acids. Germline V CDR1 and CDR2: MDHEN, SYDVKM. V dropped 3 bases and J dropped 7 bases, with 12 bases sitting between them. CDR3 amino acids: CASSFRGGSEKLFF. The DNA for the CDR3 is TGTGCCAGCAGTTTCAGGGGAGGGAGTGAAAAACTGTTTTTT.

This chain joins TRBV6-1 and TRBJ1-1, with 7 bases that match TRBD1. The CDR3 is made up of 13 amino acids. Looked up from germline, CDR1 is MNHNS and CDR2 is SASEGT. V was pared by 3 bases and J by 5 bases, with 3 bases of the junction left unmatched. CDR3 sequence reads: CASSETGWTEAFF. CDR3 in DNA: TGTGCCAGCAGTGAGACAGGGTGGACTGAAGCTTTCTTT.

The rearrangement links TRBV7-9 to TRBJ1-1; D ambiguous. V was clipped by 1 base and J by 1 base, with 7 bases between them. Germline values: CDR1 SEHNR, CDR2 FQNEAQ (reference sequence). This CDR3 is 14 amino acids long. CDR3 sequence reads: CASSLDAANTEAFF. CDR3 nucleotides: TGTGCCAGCAGCTTAGATGCGGCGAACACTGAAGCTTTCTTT.

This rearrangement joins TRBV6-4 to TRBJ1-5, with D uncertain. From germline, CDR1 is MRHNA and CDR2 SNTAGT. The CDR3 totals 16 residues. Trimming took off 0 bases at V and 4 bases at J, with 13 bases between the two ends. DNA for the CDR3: TGTGCCAGCAGTGACTCGGGCAGCGCTAGGAATCAGCCCCAGCATTTT. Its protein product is CASSDSGSARNQPQHF.

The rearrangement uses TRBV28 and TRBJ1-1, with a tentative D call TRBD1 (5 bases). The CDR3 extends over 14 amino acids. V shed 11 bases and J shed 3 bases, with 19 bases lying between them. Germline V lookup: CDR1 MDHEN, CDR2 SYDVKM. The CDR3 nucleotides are TGTGCCGTCGAGGGGCGGGGGAAGCACACTGAAGCTTTCTTT. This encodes CAVEGRGKHTEAFF.

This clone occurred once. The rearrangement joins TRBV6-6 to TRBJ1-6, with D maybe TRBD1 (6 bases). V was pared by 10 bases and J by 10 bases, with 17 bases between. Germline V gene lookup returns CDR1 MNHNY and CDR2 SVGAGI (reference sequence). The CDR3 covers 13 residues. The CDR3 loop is CAIAQGNRSPLHF. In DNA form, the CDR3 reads TGTGCCATCGCACAGGGTAACCGCTCACCCCTCCACTTT.

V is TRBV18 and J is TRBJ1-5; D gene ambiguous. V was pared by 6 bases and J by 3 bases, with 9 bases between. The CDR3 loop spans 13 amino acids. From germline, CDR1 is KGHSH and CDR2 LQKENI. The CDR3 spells CASSPGFNQPQHF. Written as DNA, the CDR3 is TGTGCCAGCTCTCCCGGGTTCAATCAGCCCCAGCATTTT.

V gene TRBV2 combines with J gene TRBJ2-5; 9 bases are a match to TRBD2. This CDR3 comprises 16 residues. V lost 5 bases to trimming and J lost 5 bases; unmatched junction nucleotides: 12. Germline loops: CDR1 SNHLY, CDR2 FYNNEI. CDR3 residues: CASSIGVAGEGETQYF. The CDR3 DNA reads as TGTGCCAGCAGTATCGGAGTAGCGGGAGAAGGCGAGACCCAGTACTTC. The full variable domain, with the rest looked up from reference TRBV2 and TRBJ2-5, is EPEVTQTPSHQVTQMGQEVILRCVPISNHLYFYWYRQILGQKVEFLVSFYNNEISEKSEIFDDQFSVERPDGSNFTLKIRSTKLEDSAMYFCASSIGVAGEGETQYFGPGTRLLVL.

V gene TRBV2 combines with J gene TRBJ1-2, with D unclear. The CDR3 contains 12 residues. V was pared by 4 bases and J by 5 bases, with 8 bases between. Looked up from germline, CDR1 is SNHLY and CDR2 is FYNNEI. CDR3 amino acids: CASSVREYGYTF. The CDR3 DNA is TGTGCCAGCAGTGTTAGGGAGTATGGCTACACCTTC.

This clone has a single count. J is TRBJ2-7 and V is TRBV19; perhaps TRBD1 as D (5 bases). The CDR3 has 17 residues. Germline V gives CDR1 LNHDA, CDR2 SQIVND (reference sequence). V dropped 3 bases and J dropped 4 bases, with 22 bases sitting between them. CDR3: CASSIPTFDRIVYEQYV. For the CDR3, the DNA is TGTGCCAGTAGTATCCCTACCTTCGACAGAATAGTTTACGAGCAGTACGTC.

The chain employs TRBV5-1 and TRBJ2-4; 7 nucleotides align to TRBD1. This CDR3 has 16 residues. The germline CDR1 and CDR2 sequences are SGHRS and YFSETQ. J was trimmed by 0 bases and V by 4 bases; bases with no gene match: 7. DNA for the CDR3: TGCGCCAGCAGCCTAGGACAGGAGCTAGCCAAAAACATTCAGTACTTC. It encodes CASSLGQELAKNIQYF.

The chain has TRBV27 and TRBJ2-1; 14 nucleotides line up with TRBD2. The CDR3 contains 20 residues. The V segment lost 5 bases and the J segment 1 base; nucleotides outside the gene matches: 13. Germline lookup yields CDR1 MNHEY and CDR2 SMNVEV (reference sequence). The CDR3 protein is CASSPRPWTSGRFSYNEQFF. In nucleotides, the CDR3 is TGTGCCAGCAGTCCTAGGCCCTGGACTAGCGGGAGGTTTTCCTACAATGAGCAGTTCTTC.

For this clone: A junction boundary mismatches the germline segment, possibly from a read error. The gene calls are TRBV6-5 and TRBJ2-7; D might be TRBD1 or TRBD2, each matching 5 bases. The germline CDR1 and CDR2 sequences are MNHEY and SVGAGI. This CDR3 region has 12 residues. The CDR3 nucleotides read TGTGCCAGCAGCCCGAGGGTAGGGGAATGGCGCTTC. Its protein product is CASSPRVGEWRF.

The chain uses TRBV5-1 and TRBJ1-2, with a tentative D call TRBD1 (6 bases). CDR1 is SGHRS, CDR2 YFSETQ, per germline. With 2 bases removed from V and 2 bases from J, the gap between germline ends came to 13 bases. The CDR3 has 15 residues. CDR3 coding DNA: TGCGCCAGCAGCTTACAGGGAGGTGGAAACTATGGCTACACCTTC. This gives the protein CASSLQGGGNYGYTF. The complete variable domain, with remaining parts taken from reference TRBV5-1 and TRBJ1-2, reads KAGVTQTPRYLIKTRGQQVTLSCSPISGHRSVSWYQQTPGQGLQFLFEYFSETQRNKGNFPGRFSGRQFSNSRSEMNVSTLELGDSALYLCASSLQGGGNYGYTFGSGTRLTVV.

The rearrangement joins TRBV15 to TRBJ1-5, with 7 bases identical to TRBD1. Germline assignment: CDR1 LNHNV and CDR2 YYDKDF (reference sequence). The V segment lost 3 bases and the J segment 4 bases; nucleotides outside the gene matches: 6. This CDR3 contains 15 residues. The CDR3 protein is CATSSKGQLNQPQHF. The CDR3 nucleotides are TGTGCCACCAGCAGTAAGGGACAGCTTAATCAGCCCCAGCATTTT.

This CDR3 is CASSQLAISYNEQFF. The CDR3 nucleotides read TGTGCCAGCAGTCAATTAGCCATCTCCTACAATGAGCAGTTCTTC. This chain links TRBV6-2 or TRBV6-3 with TRBJ2-1; D uncertain. From germline, CDR1 is MNHEY and CDR2 SVGEGT. V was trimmed by 5 bases and J by 0 bases, leaving 11 bases between them. There are 15 residues in the CDR3.